The 29 T cell receptor beta chains below all came from one sample that was sequenced in a study of cytomegalovirus exposure and HLA in healthy donors. With 60 Vbeta and 13 Jbeta primers, the PCR was carried out. Method: immunoSEQ multiplex PCR; TCRdb's copy keeps in-frame clones and lacks some. This table holds 120,000 to 150,000 clones, roughly 80% found once. The specimen sequenced was PBMCs. These receptor sequences come from a man aged 25 to 40 in good health and CMV-seropositive.

The chain combines TRBV11-3 with TRBJ1-4, with D possibly TRBD1 on 6 matching bases. This CDR3 has 14 residues. V dropped 2 bases and J dropped 8 bases, with 12 bases sitting between them. Germline V lookup: CDR1 SGHNT, CDR2 YENEEA. The CDR3 protein is CASSLTGTYEKLFF. For the CDR3, the DNA is TGTGCCAGCAGCTTAACAGGGACCTACGAAAAACTGTTTTTT.

The rearrangement links TRBV5-1 to TRBJ2-5; 10 bases fit TRBD2. The CDR3 length is 15 residues. Losses at the gene ends were 4 bases for V and 2 bases for J; bases not matched to a gene: 5. CDR1 and CDR2 from the germline V gene are SGHRS and YFSETQ. The CDR3 spells CASSPQRGGQETQYF. As DNA, the CDR3 is TGCGCCAGCAGCCCCCAGCGGGGGGGTCAAGAGACCCAGTACTTC.

The V call is TRBV25-1, the J call TRBJ1-5, with D uncertain. This CDR3 has 12 amino acids. Per germline, CDR1 MGHDK and CDR2 SYGVNS. V lost 3 bases to trimming and J lost 9 bases, with 9 bases between them. CDR3 sequence reads: CASSDFSGPQHF. As DNA, the CDR3 is TGTGCCAGCAGTGATTTCTCAGGGCCCCAGCATTTT. Combining the CDR3 with reference TRBV25-1 and TRBJ1-5 gives the whole variable domain EADIYQTPRYLVIGTGKKITLECSQTMGHDKMYWYQQDPGMELHLIHYSYGVNSTEKGDLSSESTVSRIRTEHFPLTLESARPSHTSQYLCASSDFSGPQHFGDGTRLSIL.

The V gene is TRBV11-1, the J gene TRBJ2-1, with 8 bases matching TRBD2. The CDR3 totals 15 residues. V lost 0 bases to trimming and J lost 8 bases; unmatched junction nucleotides: 6. Looked up from germline, CDR1 is SGHAT and CDR2 is FQDESV (reference sequence). Written as DNA, the CDR3 is TGTGCCAGCAGCTTAGCTAGCGGGATTATCTATGAGCAGTTCTTC. This encodes CASSLASGIIYEQFF.

This rearrangement joins TRBV21-1 to TRBJ2-7; the table calls TRBD1, which could not be checked here. TRBV21-1 represents a pseudogene. The length of the CDR3 is 14 residues. The CDR3 DNA sequence: TGTGCCAGCAGCAAAGGGACAGGGGGCCTCGAGCAGTACTTC. It codes for CASSKGTGGLEQYF.

CDR3 loop: CAIRDLAGGPYEQYF. Here the CDR3 DNA reads TGTGCCATCAGGGATCTAGCGGGAGGGCCCTACGAGCAGTACTTC. The V call is TRBV10-3, the J call TRBJ2-7, with 12 bases fitting TRBD2. V lost 6 bases and J lost 2; bases outside the gene matches: 5. Germline V gene data show CDR1 as ENHRY and CDR2 as SYGVKD. This CDR3 contains 15 residues.

This clone was observed a single time. The V call is TRBV4-1, the J call TRBJ2-1; TRBD2 matches at 11 bases. The CDR3 spans 15 residues. V was clipped by 5 bases and J by 6 bases; unmatched bases: 6. Germline V gene lookup returns CDR1 MGHRA and CDR2 YSYEKL. The CDR3, as DNA: TGCGCCAGCAGCACCCACGGGACTAGCGGCAATGAGCAGTTCTTC. Its protein is CASSTHGTSGNEQFF.

This chain links TRBV28 with TRBJ1-5, with 11 bases that match TRBD1. Germline CDR1 and CDR2: MDHEN and SYDVKM. The CDR3 length is 14 residues. After removal of 6 bases from V and 11 bases from J, the junction contained 9 bases not matched to a gene. For the CDR3, the DNA is TGTGCCAGCAGCCGCCCGGGACAGGGGGGGACCCAGCATTTT. Residues: CASSRPGQGGTQHF.

This clone was observed a handful of times. The V and J genes are TRBV2 and TRBJ2-5, with a tentative D call TRBD1 (6 bases). The assigned J gene may be wrong: the sequence end matches TRBJ2-7 better. The germline gives CDR1 SNHLY, CDR2 FYNNEI. The CDR3 is 14 amino acids. CDR3 bases: TGTGCCAGCAGTGACCGGGACAATTACTACGAGCAGTACTTC. It is translated as CASSDRDNYYEQYF.

This clone was counted only a few times. The chain couples TRBV6-6 to TRBJ1-2, with D tentatively TRBD1 (5 bases). Germline V gene data show CDR1 as MNHNY and CDR2 as SVGAGI (reference sequence). The V and J ends lost 2 bases and 4 bases respectively, with 14 bases between them. The CDR3 extends over 15 amino acids. The CDR3, as DNA: TGTGCCAGCAGTTACGACCCTGACAGTACCTATGGCTACACCTTC. Encoded protein: CASSYDPDSTYGYTF.

The chain has TRBV4-1 and TRBJ2-7; 9 bases align to TRBD1. J gave up 6 bases and V 2 bases, and 8 bases lay outside the gene matches. The germline CDR1 and CDR2 sequences are MGHRA and YSYEKL. CDR3 length equals 15 residues. This chain's CDR3 is CASSQWGTGRSEQYF. The CDR3 region has the DNA TGCGCCAGCAGCCAATGGGGGACAGGGAGATCCGAGCAGTACTTC.

This clone was observed a handful of times. The chain links TRBV19 to TRBJ1-3, with D tentatively TRBD1 (5 bases). With 8 bases removed from V and 4 bases from J, the gap between germline ends came to 15 bases. This CDR3 is built from 14 residues. Looked up from germline, CDR1 is LNHDA and CDR2 is SQIVND (reference sequence). This chain's CDR3 is CASRPRVRGNTIYF. CDR3 DNA sequence: TGTGCCAGTCGACCCAGGGTGCGGGGAAACACCATATATTTT.

The rearrangement joins TRBV29-1 to TRBJ2-1, with 9 nucleotides matching TRBD2. The V gene end was trimmed by 1 base and the J gene end by 4 bases; junction bases not matched to a gene: 5. There are 15 residues in the CDR3. The germline V gene has CDR1 SQVTM and CDR2 ANQGSEA. The CDR3 loop is CSVEAPTSGYNEQFF. CDR3 in DNA: TGCAGCGTTGAAGCCCCGACTAGCGGATACAATGAGCAGTTCTTC.

The genes are TRBV5-1 and TRBJ1-1, with TRBD1 as a possible D gene (6 bases). This CDR3 is built from 15 residues. Between the trimmed V and J ends, which lost 9 bases and 0 bases, there was a span of 18 bases. Germline-derived CDR1 and CDR2 are SGHRS and YFSETQ. The DNA of the CDR3 is TGCGCCACCAGGCCCTACAGGGATTTGAACACTGAAGCTTTCTTT. Translation gives CATRPYRDLNTEAFF.

The chain carries TRBV12-5 and TRBJ2-5; TRBD1 agrees at 10 bases. Germline-derived CDR1 and CDR2 are LGHNT and FRNRAP. The junction had 5 bases not matched to a gene; V was cut back by 5 bases and J by 2 bases. This CDR3 is 15 amino acids long. The CDR3 nucleotides read TGTGCTAGTGGTAAGGGACAGGGGTGGCAAGAGACCCAGTACTTC. Residues: CASGKGQGWQETQYF. Looking up the rest from reference TRBV12-5 and TRBJ2-5 gives the full variable domain: DARVTQTPRHKVTEMGQEVTMRCQPILGHNTVFWYRQTMMQGLELLAYFRNRAPLDDSGMPKDRFSAEMPDATLATLKIQPSEPRDSAVYFCASGKGQGWQETQYFGPGTRLLVL.

This clone was detected a few times. V usage is TRBV15 and J usage is TRBJ1-2; D is possibly TRBD1 (5 bases). V dropped 3 bases and J dropped 8 bases, with 28 bases sitting between them. The CDR3 contains 18 residues. Germline assignment: CDR1 LNHNV and CDR2 YYDKDF (reference sequence). The CDR3 nucleotides are TGTGCCACCAGCAGTGGGAGGGGTACAGGTAGAGGCTTGAGAGGCTACACCTTC. It codes for CATSSGRGTGRGLRGYTF.

The rearrangement uses TRBV2 and TRBJ2-3, with a weak D call TRBD2 (6 bases). V shed 0 bases and J shed 2 bases, with 12 bases lying between them. The germline CDR1 and CDR2 sequences are SNHLY and FYNNEI. This CDR3 has 16 residues. As DNA, the CDR3 is TGTGCCAGCAGTGAAGCCGGGGGTTCAATCACAGATACGCAGTATTTT. Protein: CASSEAGGSITDTQYF.

This chain connects TRBV28 to TRBJ1-2; D is undetermined. This CDR3 is built from 15 residues. V was shortened by 2 bases and J by 0 bases, with 10 bases between the two germline ends. Germline-derived CDR1 and CDR2 are MDHEN and SYDVKM. CDR3 loop: CASSLPRESNYGYTF. The CDR3 DNA reads as TGTGCCAGCAGTTTACCCCGTGAGTCTAACTATGGCTACACCTTC.

This sequence joins TRBV4-3 and TRBJ1-6; D unclear. The CDR3 is 16 residues long. Trimming stripped 1 base from V and 0 bases from J, with 7 bases between. CDR1 is LGHNA and CDR2 is YSLEER in the germline V gene. The CDR3 spells CASSQAQSSYNSPLHF. The CDR3 DNA reads as TGCGCCAGCAGCCAAGCACAGAGCTCCTATAATTCACCCCTCCACTTT.

This clone is a singleton in its sample. J is TRBJ1-1 and V is TRBV7-6; D not resolved. This CDR3 spans 15 amino acids. V lost 2 bases to trimming and J lost 5 bases, with 15 bases between them. Looked up from germline, CDR1 is SGHVS and CDR2 is FNYEAQ. The CDR3 reads CASSLSSGVGTEAFF. Written as DNA, the CDR3 is TGTGCCAGCAGCTTATCGTCGGGTGTGGGTACTGAAGCTTTCTTT. The variable domain in full, with the rest retrieved from reference TRBV7-6 and TRBJ1-1, is GAGVSQSPRYKVTKRGQDVALRCDPISGHVSLYWYRQALGQGPEFLTYFNYEAQQDKSGLPNDRFSAERPEGSISTLTIQRTEQRDSAMYRCASSLSSGVGTEAFFGQGTRLTVV.

The V gene is TRBV14, the J gene TRBJ2-7, with 7 positions matching TRBD1. With 6 bases clipped from V and 3 bases from J, the junction kept 8 bases outside the gene matches. The CDR3 extends over 14 amino acids. CDR1 is SGHDN, CDR2 FVKESK, per germline. The CDR3 here is CASSMTGWSYEQYF. The DNA of the CDR3 is TGTGCCAGCAGTATGACAGGGTGGAGCTACGAGCAGTACTTC.

This clone turned up a few times. The same CDR3 can be traced to other DNA sequences in this sample. The chain has TRBV11-2 and TRBJ2-5; perhaps TRBD2 as D (6 bases). The CDR3 contains 14 residues. CDR1 and CDR2 (germline): SGHAT, FQNNGV. Trimming took 5 bases from V and 2 from J, leaving 12 bases between them. CDR3 residues: CASSLLAGQETQYF. The DNA of the CDR3 is TGTGCCAGCAGCCTACTCGCGGGGCAAGAGACCCAGTACTTC.

This sequence joins TRBV27 and TRBJ2-6; no definite D call. This CDR3 comprises 17 residues. Germline CDR1 reads MNHEY; CDR2 reads SMNVEV (reference sequence). Trimming cost V 7 bases and J 1 base, with 17 bases left between them. CDR3 amino acids: CASTHTMIRSGANVLTF. DNA for the CDR3: TGTGCCAGCACCCATACAATGATTCGTTCTGGGGCCAACGTCCTGACTTTC.

This chain connects TRBV19 to TRBJ2-3; D remains unclear. The CDR3 is 16 amino acids. The V and J ends lost 4 bases and 7 bases respectively, with 21 bases between them. Germline lookup yields CDR1 LNHDA and CDR2 SQIVND (reference sequence). The CDR3 reads CASSTGLYGTAYTQYF. The CDR3 DNA is TGTGCCAGTAGTACAGGCCTCTACGGTACAGCCTATACGCAGTATTTT. The variable domain in full, completed from reference TRBV19 and TRBJ2-3, reads DGGITQSPKYLFRKEGQNVTLSCEQNLNHDAMYWYRQDPGQGLRLIYYSQIVNDFQKGDIAEGYSVSREKKESFPLTVTSAQKNPTAFYLCASSTGLYGTAYTQYFGPGTRLTVL.

The CDR3 sequence is CASSRDRGHEAFF. The CDR3 nucleotides read TGCGCCAGCAGCCGGGACAGGGGGCACGAAGCTTTCTTT. The chain couples TRBV5-1 to TRBJ1-1, with 12 bases that match TRBD1. Trimming removed 4 bases from V and 8 bases from J; junction bases left unmatched: 3. Per germline, CDR1 SGHRS and CDR2 YFSETQ. The CDR3 is 13 amino acids.

The chain uses TRBV5-8 and TRBJ2-7, with 12 nucleotides matching TRBD1. Germline loops: CDR1 SGHTS, CDR2 YDEGEE. The J segment lost 7 bases and the V segment lost 4 bases, leaving 9 bases of the junction unmatched. The CDR3 totals 15 residues. The CDR3 loop reads CASSASGTGGAEQYF. DNA for the CDR3: TGTGCCAGCAGCGCTTCCGGGACAGGGGGCGCAGAGCAGTACTTC.

This chain links TRBV4-3 with TRBJ2-2; possible D gene TRBD1, 6 bases. Germline V gene data show CDR1 as LGHNA and CDR2 as YSLEER. With 4 bases removed from V and 0 bases from J, the gap between germline ends came to 9 bases. The CDR3 runs to 15 residues. The CDR3 sequence is CASSRGQSNTGELFF. In DNA form, the CDR3 reads TGCGCCAGCAGCCGAGGACAGTCGAACACCGGGGAGCTGTTTTTT.

CDR3 DNA: TGCGCCAGCAGCCAAGCGCGGACAGTTACCTATGGCTACACCTTC. Its protein product is CASSQARTVTYGYTF. The chain is built from TRBV4-1 and TRBJ1-2, with D possibly matching TRBD1 (6 bases). Germline values: CDR1 MGHRA, CDR2 YSYEKL. V dropped 1 base and J dropped 4 bases, with 13 bases sitting between them. The CDR3 extends over 15 amino acids.

This chain joins TRBV18 and TRBJ1-2; a weak D match, TRBD1 (6 bases). Germline V CDR1 and CDR2: KGHSH, LQKENI. This CDR3 is 14 amino acids long. The V gene lost 1 base and the J gene lost 6 bases, with 12 bases spanning the gap. Written as DNA, the CDR3 is TGTGCCAGCTCACCACTACACAGGGCGGATGGCTACACCTTC. Translated: CASSPLHRADGYTF.